The clone carrying this T cell receptor (beta chain) occurred a few times. What it binds is not known. The PCR made use of 60 Vbeta and 13 Jbeta primers. Generated by immunoSEQ multiplex PCR, the TCRdb table keeps only in-frame clones and is missing some. Here the sample spans over 100,000 clones, about three quarters being singletons. This specimen belongs to a study of cytomegalovirus exposure and HLA in healthy donors. The study's findings and limits: Cytomegalovirus-associated TCR beta chains were listed, numbering under 200.

The V gene's germline CDR1 is ENHRY and CDR2 SYGVKD. The length of the CDR3 is 15 residues. V shed 6 bases, J shed 4 bases, and the junction held 6 bases outside the gene matches. The V gene is TRBV10-3, the J gene TRBJ2-3; 11 positions agree with TRBD2. This TCR was sampled from a woman aged 18-30 years in good health and CMV-seropositive. The sample was PBMCs. The CDR3 DNA reads TGTGCCATCAGAGATACTAGCGGGAGCGCAGATACGCAGTATTTT. Its translation: CAIRDTSGSADTQYF.